This T cell receptor beta chain stems from a study of cytomegalovirus exposure and HLA in healthy donors. Sequencing used immunoSEQ multiplex PCR; TCRdb keeps in-frame clones, though not all of them. The table includes tens of thousands of clones, around 96% detected once. This clone showed up just once. As yet, its antigen is unknown. Study-level points and caveats: The TCR clusters that emerged in the first cohort tended, a later analysis found, to co-occur in the 110 or so validation repertoires.

Sequencing used PBMCs. This receptor was taken from a man between 18 and 29 years old in good health and CMV-seronegative.

The CDR3 loop reads CASRSGTSGSYEQYF. The DNA of the CDR3 is TGTGCCAGCAGGTCCGGGACTAGCGGGAGTTACGAGCAGTACTTC. The rearrangement links TRBV2 to TRBJ2-7; 14 bases fit TRBD2. Trimming at V came to 6 bases and at J to 4 bases, leaving 5 bases not matched to a gene. CDR1 and CDR2 from the germline V gene are SNHLY and FYNNEI. The CDR3 covers 15 residues. Full variable domain (remainder filled in from reference TRBV2 and TRBJ2-7): EPEVTQTPSHQVTQMGQEVILRCVPISNHLYFYWYRQILGQKVEFLVSFYNNEISEKSEIFDDQFSVERPDGSNFTLKIRSTKLEDSAMYFCASRSGTSGSYEQYFGPGTRLTVT.